The 18 T cell receptor beta chains listed next were all sequenced from one sample in a study of Graves' ophthalmopathy and Graves' hyperthyroidism. For repertoire sequencing, the TCR beta CDR3 regions were amplified from RNA transcripts. HTBI primers were used in a first-round RT-PCR, which preceded a second-round multiplex PCR. TCRdb itself ran the multiplex PCR reads through MiXCR, one entry per CDR3 protein. The table shows over a million distinct CDR3 sequences, with roughly 35% occurring only once. Sequencing was performed on peripheral blood or thyroid tissue (not recorded which). The source of these receptors is an adult man with Graves' hyperthyroidism.

This clonotype has only a few counts. Here the CDR3 DNA reads TGTGCCTGGAGTTACAGGGTGGACACTGAAGCTTTCTTT. This translates into CAWSYRVDTEAFF. This sequence joins TRBV30 and TRBJ1-1; weak D call: TRBD1 (6 bases). V dropped 2 bases and J dropped 3 bases, with 10 bases sitting between them. CDR3 length: 13 amino acids. Looked up from germline, CDR1 is GTSNPN and CDR2 is SVGIG (reference sequence).

As to this clonotype: This sequence may be a read error, since a much larger clone differs from it by one base. J is TRBJ1-4 and V is TRBV19; perhaps TRBD1 as D (5 bases). CDR1 and CDR2 from the germline V gene are LNHDA and SQIVND (reference sequence). Trimming pared 5 bases from V and 8 bases from J, leaving 12 bases between. The CDR3 spans 13 residues. The chain's CDR3 is CASSGTRAEKLFF. For the CDR3, the DNA is TGTGCCAGTAGTGGGACCCGGGCGGAAAAACTGTTTTTT.

This clonotype was recorded many times. The chain joins TRBV7-8 to TRBJ1-5, with unresolved D. The ends were cut back, 4 bases at V and 7 bases at J, with 20 bases in the middle. The CDR3 covers 16 residues. Germline V gene data show CDR1 as SGHVS and CDR2 as FQNEAQ. CDR3 nucleotides: TGTGCCAGCAGCTACACCCACGCAGGAACGGGGCAGCCCCAGCATTTT. As protein: CASSYTHAGTGQPQHF.

The chain couples TRBV20-1 to TRBJ1-2, with TRBD1 as a possible D gene (5 bases). Germline V gene sequence: CDR1 DFQATT, CDR2 SNEGSKA (reference sequence). The CDR3 has 9 residues. V was cut by 5 bases and J by 11 bases, with 9 bases left in between. The CDR3 loop is CSAWGGYTF. The CDR3 DNA reads as TGCAGTGCTTGGGGGGGGTACACCTTC.

A note on this clonotype: The final CDR3 position lacks the conserved phenylalanine or tryptophan, pointing to a likely read error. It is unclear where the CDR3 begins or ends on the DNA, so no DNA is shown, and the CDR3 is as TCRdb lists it. V gene TRBV24-1 combines with J gene TRBJ1-5; TRBD1 was called by the table and not checked on the DNA. The CDR3 comprises 9 residues, both ends counted. Per the germline V gene, CDR1 is KGHDR and CDR2 is SFDVKD. This CDR3 reads CATLGPGSY.

To note about this clonotype: At one of its ends the junction is not consistent with the germline gene, which may arise from a read error. The chain recombines TRBV10-3 with TRBJ1-5, with D tentatively TRBD1 (5 bases). CDR3 size: 14 residues. Germline CDR1 and CDR2: ENHRY and SYGVKD. The CDR3 is CASSYGHGPWPQHF. In DNA form, the CDR3 reads TGTGCCAGCAGTTACGGACACGGGCCGTGGCCCCAGCATTTT.

The J gene is TRBJ2-7, the V gene TRBV7-9; 7 nucleotides match TRBD2. The CDR3 sequence is 12 residues long. CDR1 is SEHNR, CDR2 FQNEAQ, per germline (reference sequence). V shed 1 base and J 10 bases; nucleotides not matched to a gene: 4. CDR3 sequence reads: CASSLGGRGQYF. The CDR3, as DNA: TGTGCCAGCAGCTTAGGGGGGAGGGGACAGTACTTC.

The V call is TRBV20-1, the J call TRBJ2-7; TRBD2 agrees at 7 bases. Germline V gives CDR1 DFQATT, CDR2 SNEGSKA (reference sequence). Trimming cost V 6 bases and J 2 bases; bases outside gene matches: 10. The CDR3 is 14 residues long. In DNA, the CDR3 is TGCAGTGCGCTGACTAGCAGTGCCCCCTACGAGCAGTACTTC. Protein sequence: CSALTSSAPYEQYF.

This rearrangement joins TRBV19 to TRBJ1-1, with D hard to call. Germline CDR1 reads LNHDA; CDR2 reads SQIVND (reference sequence). This CDR3 contains 13 residues. The V gene lost 1 base and the J gene lost 8 bases, with 11 bases spanning the gap. The CDR3 reads CASSIAQETEAFF. The CDR3 DNA sequence: TGTGCCAGTAGTATAGCTCAGGAGACCGAAGCTTTCTTT.

With regard to this clonotype: A much larger clone sits a single nucleotide away, making a read error possible. V and J are TRBV10-3 and TRBJ2-5, with D tentatively TRBD1 (6 bases). The CDR3 has 11 amino acids. CDR1 is ENHRY, CDR2 SYGVKD, per germline. The germline V and J ends were trimmed by 11 bases and 1 base, with 8 bases remaining between them. The CDR3 DNA follows: TGTGCCGCACAGGGCCAAGAGACCCAGTACTTC. Protein: CAAQGQETQYF.

V is TRBV20-1 and J is TRBJ2-2; 9 bases map to TRBD2. This CDR3 is built from 16 residues. Germline V gene lookup returns CDR1 DFQATT and CDR2 SNEGSKA (reference sequence). V lost 6 bases and J lost 2; bases outside the gene matches: 10. CDR3: CSATPVAGVNTGELFF. CDR3 sequence (DNA): TGCAGTGCGACCCCCGTAGCGGGGGTCAACACCGGGGAGCTGTTTTTT.

V gene TRBV2 combines with J gene TRBJ1-5; D is unresolved. The length of the CDR3 is 13 residues. Trimming removed 7 bases at V and 7 bases at J, with 14 bases between. Germline-derived CDR1 and CDR2 are SNHLY and FYNNEI. Here the CDR3 reads CASNPGSRQPQHF. CDR3 nucleotide sequence: TGTGCCAGCAACCCAGGTTCGAGGCAGCCCCAGCATTTT. Supplemented by reference TRBV2 and TRBJ1-5, the full variable domain reads EPEVTQTPSHQVTQMGQEVILRCVPISNHLYFYWYRQILGQKVEFLVSFYNNEISEKSEIFDDQFSVERPDGSNFTLKIRSTKLEDSAMYFCASNPGSRQPQHFGDGTRLSIL.

On this clonotype: It may be a read error: a sequence one base away is much more abundant. The chain carries TRBV20-1 and TRBJ2-7; 10 bases map to TRBD2. This CDR3 has 15 amino acids. V shed 1 base, J shed 9 bases, and the junction held 12 bases outside the gene matches. CDR1 and CDR2 (germline): DFQATT, SNEGSKA (reference sequence). CDR3: CSARGLLAGAGGQYF. In nucleotides, the CDR3 is TGCAGTGCTAGAGGGCTGCTAGCGGGAGCGGGTGGGCAGTACTTC.

This rearrangement joins TRBV7-9 to TRBJ1-5; 10 bases match TRBD1. CDR3 length: 14 residues. CDR1 and CDR2 (germline): SEHNR, FQNEAQ (reference sequence). V shed 7 bases, J shed 9 bases, and the junction held 9 bases outside the gene matches. Written as DNA, the CDR3 is TGTGCCAGCAACGCCGGGACAGGGGTATTGCCCCAGCATTTT. This gives the protein CASNAGTGVLPQHF.

This clonotype was detected only once. The rearrangement uses TRBV20-1 and TRBJ2-5; 7 bases agree with TRBD2. Germline loops: CDR1 DFQATT, CDR2 SNEGSKA (reference sequence). V lost 5 bases and J lost 3; bases outside the gene matches: 9. This CDR3 is built from 14 residues. CDR3 loop: CSAPLLAEKETQYF. The CDR3 region has the DNA TGCAGTGCTCCTCTCCTAGCGGAAAAAGAGACCCAGTACTTC.

This clonotype has at least ten counts. This chain uses TRBV20-1 with TRBJ1-5, with unresolved D. Trimming pared 6 bases from V and 10 bases from J, leaving 16 bases between. The CDR3 totals 12 residues. Germline V gene sequence: CDR1 DFQATT, CDR2 SNEGSKA (reference sequence). As DNA, the CDR3 is TGCAGTGCCGCACAGCGCATCGGTCCCCAGCATTTT. Residues: CSAAQRIGPQHF.

The chain uses TRBV6-2 or TRBV6-3 and TRBJ1-6; 7 bases map to TRBD1. Per the germline V gene, CDR1 is MNHEY and CDR2 is SVGEGT. V shed 7 bases, J shed 2 bases, and the junction held 8 bases outside the gene matches. This CDR3 comprises 16 residues. In DNA form, the CDR3 reads TGTGCCAGCAACAAGGGGGCGGAAACCTATAATTCACCCCTCCACTTT. Amino acid sequence: CASNKGAETYNSPLHF.

The chain joins TRBV19 to TRBJ2-7, with a weak D call TRBD1 (5 bases). Germline lookup yields CDR1 LNHDA and CDR2 SQIVND (reference sequence). The V end lost 6 bases, the J end lost 6 bases, and 12 bases lay between the germline ends. The CDR3 consists of 12 residues. The CDR3 reads CASRYGAGEQYF. As DNA, the CDR3 is TGTGCCAGTAGATATGGGGCCGGCGAGCAGTACTTC.